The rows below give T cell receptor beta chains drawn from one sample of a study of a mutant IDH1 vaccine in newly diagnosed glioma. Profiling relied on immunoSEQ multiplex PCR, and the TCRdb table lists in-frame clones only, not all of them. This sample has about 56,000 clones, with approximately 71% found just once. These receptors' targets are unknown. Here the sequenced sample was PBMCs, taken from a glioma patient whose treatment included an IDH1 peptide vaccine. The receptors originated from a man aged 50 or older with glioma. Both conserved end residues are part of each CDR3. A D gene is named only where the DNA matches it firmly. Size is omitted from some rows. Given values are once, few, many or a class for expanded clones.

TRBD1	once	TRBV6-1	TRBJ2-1	TGTGCCAGCCCCCGGGACAGTTACAATGAGCAGTTCTTC	CASPRDSYNEQFF
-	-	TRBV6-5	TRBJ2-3	TGTGCCAGCAGTTCCCCTTTGGACCCTAAAGATACGCAGTATTTT	CASSSPLDPKDTQYF
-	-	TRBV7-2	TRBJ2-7	TGTGCCAGCAGCTTACGCTCGAGAGGCATCCACGAGCAGTACTTC	CASSLRSRGIHEQYF
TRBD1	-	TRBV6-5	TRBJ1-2	TGTGCCAGCAGCCTAGGGACAGGGCGCGGCTACACCTTC	CASSLGTGRGYTF
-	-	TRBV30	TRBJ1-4	TGTGCCTGGAGTGTTAACAGGGAAGCTAATGAAAAACTGTTTTTT	CAWSVNREANEKLFF
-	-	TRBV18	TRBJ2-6	TGTGCCAGCTCACCGCGCAGCGCCTCTGGGGGGGCCAACGTCCTGACTTTC	CASSPRSASGGANVLTF
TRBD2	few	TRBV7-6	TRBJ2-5	TGTGCCAGCAGCTTAGGCCCGGGGGGAACCCAGTACTTC	CASSLGPGGTQYF
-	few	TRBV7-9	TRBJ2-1	TGTGCCAGCAGCTTAACTAGCTCCTACAATGAGCAGTTCTTC	CASSLTSSYNEQFF
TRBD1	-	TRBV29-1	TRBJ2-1	TGCAGCGTTTCCGCGGGACAGGGCTACAATGAGCAGTTCTTC	CSVSAGQGYNEQFF
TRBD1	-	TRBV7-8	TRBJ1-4	TGTGCCAGCAGCTTAGGAGGGGACAGCTTTAATGAAAAACTGTTTTTT	CASSLGGDSFNEKLFF
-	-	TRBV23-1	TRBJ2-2	TGCGCCCTCTTCAAAGGGACAACGAACACCGGGGAGCTGTTTTTT	CALFKGTTNTGELFF
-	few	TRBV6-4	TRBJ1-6	TGTGCCAGCAGTGAACAGGGAGGTAATTCACCCCTCCACTTT	CASSEQGGNSPLHF
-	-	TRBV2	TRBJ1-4	TGTGCCAGCAGTCGTAACGGCGCAACTAATGAAAAACTGTTTTTT	CASSRNGATNEKLFF
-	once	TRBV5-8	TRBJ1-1	TGTGCCAGCAGCCCGGGATCCTCGAGCACTGAAGCTTTCTTT	CASSPGSSSTEAFF
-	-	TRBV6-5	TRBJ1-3	TGTGCCAGCAGTTACCGGATCTCTGGAAACACCATATATTTT	CASSYRISGNTIYF
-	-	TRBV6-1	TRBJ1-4	TGTGCCAGCAGACAGGGCACTAATGAAAAACTGTTTTTT	CASRQGTNEKLFF
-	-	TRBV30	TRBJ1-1	TGTGCCTGGAGTGTAAGGGGCAACACTGAAGCTTTCTTT	CAWSVRGNTEAFF
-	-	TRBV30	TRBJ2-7	TGTGCCTGGAGTGTCGGGGGAGACAGAGTCTACGAGCAGTACTTC	CAWSVGGDRVYEQYF
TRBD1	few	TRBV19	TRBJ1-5	TGTGCCACCACGACAGGGATAGGACAGCCCCAGCATTTT	CATTTGIGQPQHF
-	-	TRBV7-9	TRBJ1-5	TGTGCCAGCAGCGGAGGGGGTACTAGCAATCAGCCCCAGCATTTT	CASSGGGTSNQPQHF
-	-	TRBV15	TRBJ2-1	TGTGCCACCAGCCCGAAGGGGGGCACCAGCTCCTACAATGAGCAGTTCTTC	CATSPKGGTSSYNEQFF
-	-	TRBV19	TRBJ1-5	TGTGCCAGTAGAGACCAGTGGGCCAATCAGCCCCAGCATTTT	CASRDQWANQPQHF
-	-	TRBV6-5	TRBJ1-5	TGTGCCAGCAGATTGGGCCGGACGCAGCCCCAGCATTTT	CASRLGRTQPQHF
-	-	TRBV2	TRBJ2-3	TGTGCCAGCAGTGCCCAGGACCCTAGCACAGATACGCAGTATTTT	CASSAQDPSTDTQYF
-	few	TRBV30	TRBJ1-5	TGTGCCTGGAGCTCAGGAGCGAATCAGCCCCAGCATTTT	CAWSSGANQPQHF
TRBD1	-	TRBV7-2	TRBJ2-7	TGTGCCAGCAGCTTAGCGCGACGGGACAGGGCCGTCGGGGAGCAGTACTTC	CASSLARRDRAVGEQYF
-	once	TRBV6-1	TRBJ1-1	TGTGCCAGCAGTGAAGCCACAGGCTTTACTGTAGCTTTCTTT	CASSEATGFTVAFF
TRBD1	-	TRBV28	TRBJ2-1	TGTGCCAGCAGCCTACAGGGGGTTACTCTATACAATGAGCAGTTCTTC	CASSLQGVTLYNEQFF
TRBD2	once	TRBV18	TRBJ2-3	TGTGCCAGCTCACCGAGCGGGGGGACAGATACGCAGTATTTT	CASSPSGGTDTQYF
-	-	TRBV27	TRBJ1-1	TGTGCCAGCCATGGGGTGGGGACAGAAGCTTTCTTT	CASHGVGTEAFF
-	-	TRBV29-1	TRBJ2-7	TGCAGCGTTGAAGTCGCTAAGGCAAGCTCCTACGAGCAGTACTTC	CSVEVAKASSYEQYF
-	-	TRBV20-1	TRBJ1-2	TGCAGTGCCTCCCTGGTTGGCTACACCTTC	CSASLVGYTF
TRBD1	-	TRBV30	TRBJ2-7	TGTGCCTGGAGTGTAGGGACAGGGTACCTCTACGAGCAGTACTTC	CAWSVGTGYLYEQYF
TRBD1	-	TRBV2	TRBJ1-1	TGTGCCAGCAGTGGGACAGGGGGCATTATTGAAGCTTTCTTT	CASSGTGGIIEAFF
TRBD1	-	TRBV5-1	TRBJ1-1	TGCGCCAGCAGCCCCGGTCTTGGGACAGGGACTGAAGCTTTCTTT	CASSPGLGTGTEAFF
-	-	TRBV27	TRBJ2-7	TGTGCCAGCGGCTACTCCGTACCCGGGGGCAGTCCCTACGAGCAGTACTTC	CASGYSVPGGSPYEQYF
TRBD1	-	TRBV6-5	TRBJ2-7	TGTGCCAGCAGGAAACCGGGACAGGGGGCCTACGAGCAGTACTTC	CASRKPGQGAYEQYF
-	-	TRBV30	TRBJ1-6	TGTGCCTGGAAAGAAAGCGGATCACCCCTCCACTTT	CAWKESGSPLHF
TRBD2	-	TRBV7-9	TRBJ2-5	TGTGCCAGCAGCTTAGTCAGCGGGGGGCCCCAAGAGACCCAGTACTTC	CASSLVSGGPQETQYF
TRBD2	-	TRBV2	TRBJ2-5	TGTGCCAGCAGTGAGCGTGGACTAGCGGAAGAGACCCAGTACTTC	CASSERGLAEETQYF
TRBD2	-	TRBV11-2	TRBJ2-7	TGTGCCAGCAGCTACGATCTAGCGGGGGGACTTATCGAGCAGTACTTC	CASSYDLAGGLIEQYF
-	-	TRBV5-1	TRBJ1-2	TGCGCCAGCAGCTTGGCCGGGGGGGGCGGCTACACCTTC	CASSLAGGGGYTF
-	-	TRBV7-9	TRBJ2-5	TGTGCCAGCAGCCCTAATTGGGGCAGGAGGGAGACCCAGTACTTC	CASSPNWGRRETQYF
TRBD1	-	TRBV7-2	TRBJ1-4	TGTGCCAGCAGCTTAGCGAGACAGGGTAGTGAAAAACTGTTTTTT	CASSLARQGSEKLFF
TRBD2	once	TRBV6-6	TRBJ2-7	TGTGCCAGCAGTTACCTCCGGGAGGGGAGAGGGCAGTACTTC	CASSYLREGRGQYF
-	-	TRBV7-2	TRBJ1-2	TGTGCCAGCAGTTACGACGGTAACTATGGCTACACCTTC	CASSYDGNYGYTF
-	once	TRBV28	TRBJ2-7	TGTGCCAGCAGTTTCTGGGGGGTCAGGGGGAGCTCCTACGAGCAGTACTTC	CASSFWGVRGSSYEQYF
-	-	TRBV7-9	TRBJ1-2	TGTGCCAGCAGCTTAGCAGGACATCACGGCTACACCTTC	CASSLAGHHGYTF
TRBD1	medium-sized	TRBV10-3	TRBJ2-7	TGTGCCATCAGAACGGACAGGGGCCGTGAGCAGTACTTC	CAIRTDRGREQYF
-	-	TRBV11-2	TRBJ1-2	TGTGCCAGCAGTCCCGAATTAGGCTATGGCTACACCTTC	CASSPELGYGYTF
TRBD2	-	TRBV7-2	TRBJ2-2	TGTGCCAGCAGCTTTAGCGGGGGGCTCACCGGGGAGCTGTTTTTT	CASSFSGGLTGELFF
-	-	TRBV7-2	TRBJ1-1	TGTGCCAGCAGTCACAAGTGGAACACTGAAGCTTTCTTT	CASSHKWNTEAFF
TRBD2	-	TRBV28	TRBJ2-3	TGTGCCAGCACGGAGCGGGGGGGCACAGATACGCAGTATTTT	CASTERGGTDTQYF
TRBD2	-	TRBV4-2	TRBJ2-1	TGTGCCAGCAGCCAAGGACTAGCGGGGGGGCCATCCTCCTACAATGAGCAGTTCTTC	CASSQGLAGGPSSYNEQFF
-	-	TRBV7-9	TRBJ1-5	TGTGCCAGCAGCTTCGGGGTTCAGCCCCAGCATTTT	CASSFGVQPQHF
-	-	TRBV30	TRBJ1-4	TGTGCCTGGAGTGGCATATCCGAAGGGGAAAAACTGTTTTTT	CAWSGISEGEKLFF
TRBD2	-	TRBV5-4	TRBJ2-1	TGTGCCAGCAGCCCCGGTTCGTCTAGCGGGTGGAGGGGGGCATACAATGAGCAATTCTTC	CASSPGSSSGWRGAYNEQFF
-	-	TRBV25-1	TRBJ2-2	TGTGCCAGCAGTGAACCGAAGGGCAGCTATTACACCGGGGAGCTGTTTTTT	CASSEPKGSYYTGELFF
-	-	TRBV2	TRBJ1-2	TGTGCCAGCGTTCGCGCGGTGGAGGCTCGTGGCTACACCTTC	CASVRAVEARGYTF
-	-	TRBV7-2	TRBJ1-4	TGTGCCAGCAGCTTAGCGTGGGGGGCAACTAATGAAAAACTGTTTTTT	CASSLAWGATNEKLFF